The sequence of this TCR beta chain was determined in a study of identifying expanded T cells in peripheral blood. The protocol was immunoSEQ multiplex PCR, while the TCRdb copy is restricted to in-frame clones and leaves out a portion. The top ten hold about a sixth of the sample, which has more than 90,000 clones, 70% to 90% seen once. No infections or other immune events were documented during collection. Findings of the study overall: Clone count variance between roughly 2-week samples rose with total template count.

The CDR3 loop spans 14 amino acids. The V gene lost 2 bases and the J gene lost 4 bases, with 12 bases spanning the gap. Germline V gene lookup returns CDR1 SGHDT and CDR2 YYEEEE. As concerns this clone: The antigen is undetermined.

The genes are TRBV5-6 and TRBJ1-1; D not certain. This clonotype originated in a person between 18 and 75 years old in good health. The sample consisted of blood. The CDR3 DNA reads TGTGCCAGCAGCTTTGTGTACGGTACCACTGAAGCTTTCTTT. Amino acid sequence: CASSFVYGTTEAFF.